The 16 T cell receptor beta chains below all came from one sample that was sequenced in a study of shared clonotypes between healthy human individuals. Sequencing used immunoSEQ multiplex PCR; TCRdb keeps in-frame clones, though not all of them. The table shows 2 million or so clones, with roughly 94% occurring only once. Sequenced sample: naive CD4+ T cells sorted from blood. Subset here: CD45RA+ positively selected. Every receptor here comes from a man in his late teens or twenties in good health.

This chain links TRBV11-3 with TRBJ2-7; D may correspond to TRBD1 or TRBD2 (6 bases each). This CDR3 comprises 12 residues. Germline V gene lookup returns CDR1 SGHNT and CDR2 YENEEA. V lost 2 bases and J 7 bases, leaving 9 bases between the germline ends. CDR3 coding DNA: TGTGCCAGCAGCTTAAAAGGGGGGGAGCAGTACTTC. Translation gives CASSLKGGEQYF.

This clone appeared once. The chain recombines TRBV5-1 with TRBJ2-1; TRBD1 matches 10 bases. Trimming removed 4 bases from V and 6 bases from J; junction bases left unmatched: 7. Germline values: CDR1 SGHRS, CDR2 YFSETQ. This CDR3 contains 15 residues. The CDR3 here is CASSRDRGPLNEQFF. The CDR3 nucleotides are TGCGCCAGCAGCCGTGACAGGGGGCCTCTCAATGAGCAGTTCTTC.

The chain employs TRBV5-1 and TRBJ1-2; 7 positions agree with TRBD1. Germline CDR1 reads SGHRS; CDR2 reads YFSETQ. V lost 4 bases to trimming and J lost 4 bases; unmatched junction nucleotides: 10. The CDR3 length is 15 residues. This chain's CDR3 is CASSPGQVGSYGYTF. The DNA of the CDR3 is TGCGCCAGCAGCCCTGGACAGGTGGGATCCTATGGCTACACCTTC.

The CDR3 DNA is TGTGCCAGCAGCTTGTGGCTGAACAGCCTCCGGAACTACGAGCAGTACTTC. This codes for CASSLWLNSLRNYEQYF. V is TRBV5-4 and J is TRBJ2-7; D gene uncertain. The CDR3 totals 17 residues. V lost 1 base, J lost 3 bases, and 20 bases lay in between. Germline V CDR1 and CDR2: SGHNT, YYREEE (reference sequence).

J is TRBJ2-3 and V is TRBV4-3, with 8 nucleotides matching TRBD2. The CDR3 is 15 residues long. V lost 0 bases and J lost 9; bases outside the gene matches: 8. Germline CDR1 LGHNA, CDR2 YSLEER. Here the CDR3 reads CASSQDTPSGHTQYF. The CDR3, as DNA: TGCGCCAGCAGCCAAGATACCCCTAGCGGGCACACGCAGTATTTT.

J is TRBJ1-3 and V is TRBV9; 8 positions agree with TRBD1. The V and J ends lost 0 bases and 4 bases, in that order; junction bases with no gene match: 0. Germline V gene data show CDR1 as SGDLS and CDR2 as YYNGEE. CDR3 length equals 14 residues. The DNA for the CDR3 is TGTGCCAGCAGCGTAGCAGGGGGCGGAAACACCATATATTTT. It codes for CASSVAGGGNTIYF.

Note on this clone: Other DNA sequences in the same sample also yield this CDR3. V and J are TRBV19 and TRBJ1-5; D is undetermined. Germline CDR1 reads LNHDA; CDR2 reads SQIVND (reference sequence). V was cut by 3 bases and J by 5 bases, with 5 bases left in between. This CDR3 has 12 amino acids. In DNA, the CDR3 is TGTGCCAGTAGTATGAGGGATCAGCCCCAGCATTTT. Protein product: CASSMRDQPQHF. The full variable domain, in which reference TRBV19 and TRBJ1-5 provide the parts outside the CDR3, is DGGITQSPKYLFRKEGQNVTLSCEQNLNHDAMYWYRQDPGQGLRLIYYSQIVNDFQKGDIAEGYSVSREKKESFPLTVTSAQKNPTAFYLCASSMRDQPQHFGDGTRLSIL.

The chain employs TRBV7-9 and TRBJ1-4; maybe TRBD1 (6 bases). V was cut by 5 bases and J by 6 bases, with 16 bases left in between. CDR1 and CDR2 from the germline V gene are SEHNR and FQNEAQ (reference sequence). This CDR3 spans 15 amino acids. CDR3 DNA: TGTGCCAGCAGCCTAACAGGGATGGGTGATGAAAAACTGTTTTTT. Protein sequence: CASSLTGMGDEKLFF.

The chain couples TRBV6-5 to TRBJ1-2; no firm D call. CDR1 MNHEY and CDR2 SVGAGI come from the germline V gene. Trimming stripped 6 bases from V and 10 bases from J, with 15 bases between. This CDR3 has 12 residues. In DNA form, the CDR3 reads TGTGCCAGCAGCACTACGGGAGGGATCTACACCTTC. Protein: CASSTTGGIYTF.

The rearrangement uses TRBV6-5 and TRBJ1-5; TRBD1 aligns across 7 bases. Germline V gene sequence: CDR1 MNHEY, CDR2 SVGAGI. With 8 bases clipped from V and 3 bases from J, the junction kept 7 bases outside the gene matches. The CDR3 loop spans 14 amino acids. The CDR3 sequence: CASQRTGPNQPQHF. The CDR3 DNA sequence: TGTGCCAGCCAGCGGACAGGACCCAATCAGCCCCAGCATTTT.

This clone was seen a single time. The chain combines TRBV7-2 with TRBJ2-1; TRBD2 matches 10 bases. The CDR3 covers 15 residues. Germline CDR1 SGHTA, CDR2 FQGNSA. Trimming cost V 3 bases and J 4 bases; bases outside gene matches: 3. The CDR3 nucleotides are TGTGCCAGCAGCTTCAGCGGGAGGGCTTACAATGAGCAGTTCTTC. Its protein is CASSFSGRAYNEQFF.

This chain connects TRBV11-3 to TRBJ2-3; 8 nucleotides match TRBD2. This CDR3 comprises 15 residues. The ends lost 0 bases at V and 1 base at J; junction bases unmatched: 0. Germline V gene data show CDR1 as SGHNT and CDR2 as YENEEA. The CDR3 is CASSLDSGGTDTQYF. CDR3 DNA: TGTGCCAGCAGCTTAGATAGCGGGGGCACAGATACGCAGTATTTT. The full variable domain, completed using reference TRBV11-3 and TRBJ2-3, is EAGVVQSPRYKIIEKKQPVAFWCNPISGHNTLYWYLQNLGQGPELLIRYENEEAVDDSQLPKDRFSAERLKGVDSTLKIQPAELGDSAVYLCASSLDSGGTDTQYFGPGTRLTVL.

V usage is TRBV11-2 and J usage is TRBJ1-2, with D hard to call. With 4 bases removed from V and 4 bases from J, the gap between germline ends came to 13 bases. CDR3 length: 14 amino acids. Germline values: CDR1 SGHAT, CDR2 FQNNGV. The CDR3 reads CASSSLRFAYGYTF. CDR3 coding DNA: TGTGCCAGCAGCTCCCTAAGATTTGCCTATGGCTACACCTTC.

The rearrangement links TRBV5-4 to TRBJ2-5, with D perhaps matching TRBD2 (6 bases). V dropped 2 bases and J dropped 4 bases, with 9 bases sitting between them. This CDR3 spans 13 amino acids. The germline V gene encodes CDR1 SGHNT and CDR2 YYREEE (reference sequence). CDR3 sequence: CASSFQAGETQYF. CDR3 nucleotides: TGTGCCAGCAGCTTCCAAGCGGGAGAGACCCAGTACTTC.

The chain has TRBV5-1 and TRBJ2-1; weak D call: TRBD1 (6 bases). Germline CDR1 is SGHRS and CDR2 is YFSETQ. The V gene lost 4 bases and the J gene lost 10 bases, with 15 bases spanning the gap. This CDR3 is built from 13 residues. The CDR3 loop is CASSLRGLGEQFF. The CDR3 DNA reads TGCGCCAGCAGCCTCAGGGGCCTCGGGGAGCAGTTCTTC.

The gene calls are TRBV4-2 and TRBJ1-5; 8 positions agree with TRBD1. Germline V gives CDR1 LGHNA, CDR2 YNFKEQ. The CDR3 has 17 residues. Germline trimming cut 0 bases from V and 2 bases from J; bases unmatched to any gene: 6. For the CDR3, the DNA is TGTGCCAGCAGCCAAGATGTCGCAGGGGGCGGCAATCAGCCCCAGCATTTT. Translation: CASSQDVAGGGNQPQHF.